The 26 T cell receptor beta chains given below trace back to one sample, sequenced in a study of cytomegalovirus exposure and HLA in healthy donors. PCR was performed using 60 Vbeta and 13 Jbeta primers. The table came from immunoSEQ multiplex PCR; TCRdb's copy has only in-frame clones and leaves some out. The table lists about 40,000 clones, approximately 70% of them singletons. Sequenced sample: PBMCs. Receptors originate from a man aged 35 to 55 in good health and CMV-seronegative.

This clone was recorded a few times. The chain couples TRBV6-1 to TRBJ2-7; no clear D. The CDR3 length is 15 residues. The V gene's germline CDR1 is MNHNS and CDR2 SASEGT. Between the trimmed V and J ends, which lost 5 bases and 1 base, there was a span of 15 bases. The CDR3 loop is CASSPETSPSYEQYF. The DNA of the CDR3 is TGTGCCAGCAGTCCGGAGACCTCCCCTTCCTACGAGCAGTACTTC.

This clone was counted once. The genes are TRBV27 and TRBJ1-1; D unclear. The CDR3 has 14 residues. Trimming pared 1 base from V and 1 base from J, leaving 7 bases between. Germline-derived CDR1 and CDR2 are MNHEY and SMNVEV (reference sequence). Here the CDR3 reads CASSLFPGNTEAFF. CDR3 DNA: TGTGCCAGCAGTTTATTCCCGGGGAACACTGAAGCTTTCTTT.

The genes are TRBV6-1 and TRBJ2-7; 13 nucleotides align to TRBD2. J gave up 0 bases and V 5 bases, and 1 base lay outside the gene matches. The CDR3 is 15 amino acids. Germline loops: CDR1 MNHNS, CDR2 SASEGT. The CDR3 loop reads CASSWTSGGSYEQYF. The CDR3 region has the DNA TGTGCCAGCAGTTGGACTAGCGGGGGCTCCTACGAGCAGTACTTC.

CDR3 DNA: TGTGCCAGCAGTCACCTACGACTAGCCTTACGAGGGGTTGGGACCCAGTACTTC. It yields the protein CASSHLRLALRGVGTQYF. The J gene is TRBJ2-5, the V gene TRBV27, with 7 bases matching TRBD2. With V trimmed by 5 bases and J by 7 bases, 22 bases remained unmatched. The CDR3 spans 18 residues. Germline assignment: CDR1 MNHEY and CDR2 SMNVEV (reference sequence).

The chain joins TRBV5-5 to TRBJ1-1; tentatively, D is TRBD1 (5 bases). The CDR3 is 14 residues long. The germline gives CDR1 SGHKS, CDR2 YYEKEE (reference sequence). V was trimmed by 2 bases and J by 2 bases, leaving 10 bases between them. DNA for the CDR3: TGTGCCAGCAGCTTCAGCGACAGTAACACTGAAGCTTTCTTT. Protein product: CASSFSDSNTEAFF.

The chain uses TRBV30 and TRBJ2-1; 8 bases are a match to TRBD1. V trimming: 0 bases; J trimming: 4 bases; junction bases outside the gene matches: 5. CDR3 length: 15 residues. Germline V gene data show CDR1 as GTSNPN and CDR2 as SVGIG (reference sequence). Here the CDR3 DNA reads TGTGCCTGGAGTGTAGGACAGGGAGTGTACAATGAGCAGTTCTTC. It translates to CAWSVGQGVYNEQFF.

The chain uses TRBV4-3 and TRBJ2-1; 9 bases are a match to TRBD1. The CDR3 loop spans 15 amino acids. The V segment lost 4 bases and the J segment 1 base; nucleotides outside the gene matches: 2. Germline lookup yields CDR1 LGHNA and CDR2 YSLEER. The CDR3 loop reads CASSLGQGSYNEQFF. CDR3 DNA sequence: TGCGCCAGCAGCCTAGGACAGGGGTCCTACAATGAGCAGTTCTTC.

The chain recombines TRBV4-1 with TRBJ2-7; 9 bases align to TRBD1. With V trimmed by 2 bases and J by 5 bases, 13 bases remained unmatched. CDR1 and CDR2 from the germline V gene are MGHRA and YSYEKL. This CDR3 has 17 amino acids. The CDR3 spells CASSQRHLPDRGDEQYF. The CDR3, as DNA: TGCGCCAGCAGCCAACGGCACCTCCCGGACAGGGGAGACGAGCAGTACTTC.

The chain carries TRBV5-1 and TRBJ2-6; the D is unclear. The germline V gene has CDR1 SGHRS and CDR2 YFSETQ. There are 16 residues in the CDR3. V was trimmed by 2 bases and J by 0 bases, leaving 9 bases between them. The CDR3 sequence is CASSLRSHSGANVLTF. The DNA of the CDR3 is TGCGCCAGCAGCTTACGGTCGCACTCTGGGGCCAACGTCCTGACTTTC.

The chain is built from TRBV30 and TRBJ2-3; 8 bases align to TRBD2. The CDR3 is 13 residues long. Germline values: CDR1 GTSNPN, CDR2 SVGIG (reference sequence). V was clipped by 3 bases and J by 5 bases; unmatched bases: 4. The DNA of the CDR3 is TGTGCCTGGAGGAACGGGGGGGGAGATACGCAGTATTTT. Its protein product is CAWRNGGGDTQYF.

The chain recombines TRBV5-1 with TRBJ1-2; tentative D call: TRBD1 (5 bases). CDR1 and CDR2 (germline): SGHRS, YFSETQ. This CDR3 region has 14 residues. V gave up 3 bases and J gave up 4 bases, with 13 bases separating them. CDR3 amino acids: CASSSGLDLYGYTF. The CDR3 DNA reads TGCGCCAGCAGCTCAGGGCTTGACCTCTATGGCTACACCTTC.

This chain joins TRBV20-1 and TRBJ1-2; unclear D gene. The V end was cut by 3 bases, the J end by 4 bases, with 6 bases between. This CDR3 contains 11 residues. CDR1 and CDR2 from the germline V gene are DFQATT and SNEGSKA (reference sequence). The CDR3 nucleotides read TGCAGTGCTAGCGAGATCTATGGCTACACCTTC. Translating it yields CSASEIYGYTF.

The chain links TRBV30 to TRBJ2-3; D perhaps matches TRBD1 (6 bases). Germline values: CDR1 GTSNPN, CDR2 SVGIG (reference sequence). This CDR3 region has 14 residues. V lost 1 base and J lost 4, with 12 bases in between. CDR3 nucleotides: TGTGCCTGGAGTGAGGACAGTTTAGCAGATACGCAGTATTTT. This translates into CAWSEDSLADTQYF.

The chain is built from TRBV11-2 and TRBJ2-1; no firm D call. Germline assignment: CDR1 SGHAT and CDR2 FQNNGV. The CDR3 is 12 amino acids. V gave up 5 bases and J gave up 6 bases, with 8 bases separating them. The CDR3 protein is CASSKTGNEQFF. The CDR3 coding sequence is TGTGCCAGCAGCAAGACTGGCAATGAGCAGTTCTTC.

The V and J genes are TRBV4-1 and TRBJ1-3, with a tentative D call TRBD1 (6 bases). Germline lookup yields CDR1 MGHRA and CDR2 YSYEKL. The CDR3 extends over 17 amino acids. The V gene lost 1 base and the J gene lost 0 bases, with 13 bases spanning the gap. The CDR3: CASSQGGQGPSGNTIYF. DNA of the CDR3: TGCGCCAGCAGCCAAGGGGGCCAGGGGCCCTCTGGAAACACCATATATTTT.

This clone has a handful of counts. The V gene is TRBV13, the J gene TRBJ2-5, with 8 nucleotides matching TRBD1. Germline values: CDR1 PRHDT, CDR2 FYEKMQ (reference sequence). The ends lost 3 bases at V and 5 bases at J; junction bases unmatched: 20. CDR3 length equals 19 residues. CDR3 in DNA: TGTGCCAGCAGCTTCTACTCACGCAGGACAGGGTCCTTCGGGGAGACCCAGTACTTC. This translates into CASSFYSRRTGSFGETQYF.

This chain connects TRBV7-9 to TRBJ2-3, with 8 bases lining up with TRBD2. Germline lookup yields CDR1 SEHNR and CDR2 FQNEAQ (reference sequence). V was pared by 2 bases and J by 4 bases, with 8 bases of the junction left unmatched. The CDR3 contains 16 residues. CDR3 sequence (DNA): TGTGCCAGCAGCTTAACCCCGGGGGGGCAGGCAGATACGCAGTATTTT. This sequence encodes CASSLTPGGQADTQYF.

This chain links TRBV30 with TRBJ1-1; no clear D gene. Germline V gene sequence: CDR1 GTSNPN, CDR2 SVGIG (reference sequence). The V and J ends lost 3 bases and 2 bases respectively, with 10 bases between them. The CDR3 is 13 amino acids. CDR3 coding DNA: TGTGCCTGGAGACCCCGGGGAAACACTGAAGCTTTCTTT. Translation gives CAWRPRGNTEAFF.

This clone has only one observation. The genes are TRBV19 and TRBJ2-1; 8 bases align to TRBD2. The CDR3 runs to 14 residues. CDR1 LNHDA and CDR2 SQIVND come from the germline V gene (reference sequence). V was clipped by 7 bases and J by 7 bases; unmatched bases: 9. The chain's CDR3 is CASTRGAGENEQFF. The CDR3 DNA is TGTGCCAGTACCCGGGGAGCGGGGGAGAATGAGCAGTTCTTC. Full variable domain (missing parts from reference TRBV19 and TRBJ2-1): DGGITQSPKYLFRKEGQNVTLSCEQNLNHDAMYWYRQDPGQGLRLIYYSQIVNDFQKGDIAEGYSVSREKKESFPLTVTSAQKNPTAFYLCASTRGAGENEQFFGPGTRLTVL.

This chain connects TRBV19 to TRBJ2-4; perhaps TRBD2 as D (6 bases). Between the trimmed V and J ends, which lost 10 bases and 8 bases, there was a span of 18 bases. Germline values: CDR1 LNHDA, CDR2 SQIVND (reference sequence). The CDR3 has 13 amino acids. In DNA form, the CDR3 reads TGTGCCACCAAACGTTTGGGAGGTGACATTCAGTACTTC. Translating gives CATKRLGGDIQYF.

V usage is TRBV18 and J usage is TRBJ2-5; the D gene is possibly TRBD1 (6 bases). Germline values: CDR1 KGHSH, CDR2 LQKENI. The CDR3 spans 13 residues. Trimming pared 5 bases from V and 5 bases from J, leaving 12 bases between. In DNA form, the CDR3 reads TGTGCCAGCTCAAGACAGGCCGCGGAGACCCAGTACTTC. Its protein is CASSRQAAETQYF.

The rearrangement uses TRBV28 and TRBJ1-3; the match to TRBD1 covers 7 bases. The CDR3 contains 14 residues. CDR1 is MDHEN and CDR2 is SYDVKM in the germline V gene. V trimming: 8 bases; J trimming: 2 bases; junction bases outside the gene matches: 6. In nucleotides, the CDR3 is TGTGCCAGCTGTCAGGGGGGCGCTGGAAACACCATATATTTT. It translates to CASCQGGAGNTIYF.

A few counts support this clone. V is TRBV10-3 and J is TRBJ1-5, with TRBD1 matching over 8 bases. After removal of 3 bases from V and 0 bases from J, the junction contained 7 bases not matched to a gene. This CDR3 contains 17 residues. Per germline, CDR1 ENHRY and CDR2 SYGVKD. CDR3 sequence reads: CAISESDRAYSNQPQHF. The CDR3 nucleotides are TGTGCCATCAGTGAATCGGACAGGGCCTATAGCAATCAGCCCCAGCATTTT.

The chain uses TRBV5-4 and TRBJ1-6; no clear D gene. The CDR3 length is 16 residues. V was cut by 0 bases and J by 9 bases, with 16 bases left in between. The germline V gene has CDR1 SGHNT and CDR2 YYREEE (reference sequence). Written as DNA, the CDR3 is TGTGCCAGCAGCTTGGACCCACCGCGGGCGGGTTCACCCCTCCACTTT. Translated, it gives CASSLDPPRAGSPLHF.

The genes are TRBV7-9 and TRBJ2-5; tentatively, D is TRBD2 (6 bases). Trimming took 5 bases from V and 2 from J, leaving 15 bases between them. There are 15 residues in the CDR3. The V gene's germline CDR1 is SEHNR and CDR2 FQNEAQ (reference sequence). Here the CDR3 reads CASSTSLAPQETQYF. The CDR3 coding sequence is TGTGCCAGCAGCACCTCTCTAGCGCCTCAAGAGACCCAGTACTTC.

This rearrangement joins TRBV14 to TRBJ2-2; 7 nucleotides line up with TRBD1. V lost 0 bases to trimming and J lost 7 bases; unmatched junction nucleotides: 8. Germline V gene lookup returns CDR1 SGHDN and CDR2 FVKESK. The CDR3 is 16 amino acids. The CDR3 nucleotides are TGTGCCAGCAGCCAAGATTCCAGGGGGTACGTCGGGGAGCTGTTTTTT. Protein: CASSQDSRGYVGELFF. The full variable domain, with the rest looked up from reference TRBV14 and TRBJ2-2, is EAGVTQFPSHSVIEKGQTVTLRCDPISGHDNLYWYRRVMGKEIKFLLHFVKESKQDESGMPNNRFLAERTGGTYSTLKVQPAELEDSGVYFCASSQDSRGYVGELFFGEGSRLTVL.